This T cell receptor beta chain stems from a study of shared clonotypes between healthy human individuals. Study context: CD8 memory received one plate per donor, CD8 naive two, CD4 memory three and CD4 naive three. Regarding the study as a whole: Clonotype sharing among donors likely depends on sequencing depth.

The protocol was immunoSEQ multiplex PCR, while the TCRdb copy is restricted to in-frame clones and leaves out a portion. The table shows about 2.4 million clones, with approximately 93% occurring only once. V was cut by 5 bases and J by 4 bases, with 15 bases left in between. Germline assignment: CDR1 LNHDA and CDR2 SQIVND (reference sequence). The CDR3 is 15 residues long. Regarding this clone: Its antigen is not identified.

Sequencing was performed on naive CD4+ T cells from PBMCs. As for subset: CD45RA+ positively selected. The V and J genes are TRBV19 and TRBJ1-5, with D possibly matching TRBD1 (5 bases). The TCR originated in a man younger than 35 in good health. Some clones in this sample may be carry-over from other donors' samples. CDR3 protein: CASSAGYRTNQPQHF. The CDR3 nucleotides are TGTGCCAGTAGTGCCGGTTACAGGACGAATCAGCCCCAGCATTTT.